This TCR beta chain originates from a study of monozygotic twins with cystic fibrosis. Study findings and constraints: Nucleotide-identical clonotype sharing was significantly higher within monozygotic CF twin pairs than between unrelated CF individuals. Age, concordance and disease severity did not associate with shared CDR3 numbers. Co-twins had the most similar V usage for 13 of 16 pairs, J for 8.

V was pared by 9 bases and J by 4 bases, with 12 bases between. The CDR3 consists of 13 residues. Germline V gives CDR1 LNHDA, CDR2 SQIVND (reference sequence). Sequencing used immunoSEQ multiplex PCR; TCRdb keeps in-frame clones, though not all of them. The sample lists about 30,000 clones, around 85% occurring once. This clone was found once. Its antigen is still unknown. Sequencing was done on a sample of blood. J is TRBJ2-2 and V is TRBV19; D call uncertain. The sequence was obtained from a girl aged 2-15 years with cystic fibrosis. CDR3: CASDKPGTGELFF. CDR3 nucleotides: TGTGCCAGCGATAAGCCAGGCACCGGGGAGCTGTTTTTT.